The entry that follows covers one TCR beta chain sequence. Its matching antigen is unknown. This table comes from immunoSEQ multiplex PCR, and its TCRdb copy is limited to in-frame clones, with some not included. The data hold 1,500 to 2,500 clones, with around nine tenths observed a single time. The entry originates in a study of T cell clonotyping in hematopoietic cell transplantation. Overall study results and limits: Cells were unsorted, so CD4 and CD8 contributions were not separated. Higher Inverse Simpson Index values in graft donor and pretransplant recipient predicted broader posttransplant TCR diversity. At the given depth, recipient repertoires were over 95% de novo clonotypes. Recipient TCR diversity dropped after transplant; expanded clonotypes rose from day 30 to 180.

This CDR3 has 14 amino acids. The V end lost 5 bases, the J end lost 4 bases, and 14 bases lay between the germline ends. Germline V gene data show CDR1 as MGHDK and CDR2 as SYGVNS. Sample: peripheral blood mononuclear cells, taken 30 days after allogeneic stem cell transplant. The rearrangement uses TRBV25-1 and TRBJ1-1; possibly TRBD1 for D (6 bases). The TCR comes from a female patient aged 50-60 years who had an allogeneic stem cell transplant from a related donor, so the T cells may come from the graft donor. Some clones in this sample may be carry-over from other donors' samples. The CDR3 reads CASSPWGALTEAFF. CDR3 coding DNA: TGTGCCAGCAGTCCCTGGGGGGCGCTCACTGAAGCTTTCTTT.